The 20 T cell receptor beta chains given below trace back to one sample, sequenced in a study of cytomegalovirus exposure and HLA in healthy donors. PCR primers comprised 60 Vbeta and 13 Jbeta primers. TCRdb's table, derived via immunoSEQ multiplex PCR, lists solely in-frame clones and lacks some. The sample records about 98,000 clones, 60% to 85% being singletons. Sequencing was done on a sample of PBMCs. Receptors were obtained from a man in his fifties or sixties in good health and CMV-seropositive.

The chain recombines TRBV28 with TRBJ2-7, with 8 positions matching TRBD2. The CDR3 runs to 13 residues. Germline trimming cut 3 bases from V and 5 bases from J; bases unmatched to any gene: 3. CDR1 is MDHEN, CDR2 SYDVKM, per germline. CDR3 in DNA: TGTGCCAGCAGTTTTCGGGGGGGGAACGAGCAGTACTTC. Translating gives CASSFRGGNEQYF.

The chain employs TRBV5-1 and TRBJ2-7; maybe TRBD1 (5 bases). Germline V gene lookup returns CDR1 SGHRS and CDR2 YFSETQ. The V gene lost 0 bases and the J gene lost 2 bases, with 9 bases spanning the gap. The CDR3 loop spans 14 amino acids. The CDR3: CASSLGGNAYEQYF. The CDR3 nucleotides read TGCGCCAGCAGCTTGGGGGGCAACGCCTACGAGCAGTACTTC.

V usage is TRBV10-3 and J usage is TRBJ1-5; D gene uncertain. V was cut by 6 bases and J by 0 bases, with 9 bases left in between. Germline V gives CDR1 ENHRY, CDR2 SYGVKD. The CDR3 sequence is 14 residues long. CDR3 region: CAIRDSSSNQPQHF. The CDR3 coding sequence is TGTGCCATCAGGGACTCCTCTAGCAATCAGCCCCAGCATTTT.

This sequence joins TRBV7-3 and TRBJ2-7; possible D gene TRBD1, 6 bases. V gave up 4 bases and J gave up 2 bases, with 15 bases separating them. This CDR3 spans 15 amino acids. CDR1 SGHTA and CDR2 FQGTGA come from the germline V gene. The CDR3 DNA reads TGTGCCAGCAGCTCAAAAGGGGGAGCCCCCTACGAGCAGTACTTC. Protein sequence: CASSSKGGAPYEQYF.

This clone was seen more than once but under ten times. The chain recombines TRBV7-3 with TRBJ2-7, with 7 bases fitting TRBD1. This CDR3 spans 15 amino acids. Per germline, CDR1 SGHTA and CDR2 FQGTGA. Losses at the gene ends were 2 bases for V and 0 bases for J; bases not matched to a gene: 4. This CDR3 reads CASSLSGGSSYEQYF. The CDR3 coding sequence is TGTGCCAGCAGCTTATCAGGGGGAAGCTCCTACGAGCAGTACTTC.

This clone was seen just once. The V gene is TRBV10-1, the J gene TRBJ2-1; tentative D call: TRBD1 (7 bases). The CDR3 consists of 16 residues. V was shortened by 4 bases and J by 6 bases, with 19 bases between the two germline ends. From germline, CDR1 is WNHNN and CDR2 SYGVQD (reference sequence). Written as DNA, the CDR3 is TGCGCCAGCAGTGGTAGCACAGGGGACTGGGGCAATGAGCAGTTCTTC. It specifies CASSGSTGDWGNEQFF.

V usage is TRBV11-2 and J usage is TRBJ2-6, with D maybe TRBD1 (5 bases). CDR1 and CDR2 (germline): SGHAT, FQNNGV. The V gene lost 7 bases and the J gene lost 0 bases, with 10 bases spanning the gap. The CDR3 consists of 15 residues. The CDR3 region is CASTGFLSGANVLTF. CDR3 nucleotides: TGTGCCAGCACAGGGTTTCTCTCTGGGGCCAACGTCCTGACTTTC. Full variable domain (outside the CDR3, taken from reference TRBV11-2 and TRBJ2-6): EAGVAQSPRYKIIEKRQSVAFWCNPISGHATLYWYQQILGQGPKLLIQFQNNGVVDDSQLPKDRFSAERLKGVDSTLKIQPAKLEDSAVYLCASTGFLSGANVLTFGAGSRLTVL.

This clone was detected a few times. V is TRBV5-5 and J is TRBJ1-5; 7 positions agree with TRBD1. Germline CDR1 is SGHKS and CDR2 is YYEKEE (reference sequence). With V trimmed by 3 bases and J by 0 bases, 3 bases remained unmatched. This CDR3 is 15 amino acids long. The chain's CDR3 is CASSSGGYSNQPQHF. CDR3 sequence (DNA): TGTGCCAGCAGCTCAGGGGGATATAGCAATCAGCCCCAGCATTTT.

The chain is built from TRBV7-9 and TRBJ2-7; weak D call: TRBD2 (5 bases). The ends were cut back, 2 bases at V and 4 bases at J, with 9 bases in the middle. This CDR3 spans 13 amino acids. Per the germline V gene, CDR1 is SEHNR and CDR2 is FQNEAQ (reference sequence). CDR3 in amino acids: CASSLFGLYEQYF. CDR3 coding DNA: TGTGCCAGCAGCTTATTCGGACTTTACGAGCAGTACTTC.

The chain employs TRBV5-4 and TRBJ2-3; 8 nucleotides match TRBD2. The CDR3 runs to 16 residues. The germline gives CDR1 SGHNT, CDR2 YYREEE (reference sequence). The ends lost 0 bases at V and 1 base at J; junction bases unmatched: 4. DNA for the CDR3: TGTGCCAGCAGCTTGGCCGGGACTAGGGGCACAGATACGCAGTATTTT. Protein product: CASSLAGTRGTDTQYF.

The CDR3 nucleotides are TGCGCCAGCAGCCCCCTGGCGGGGCCCTCCTACGAGCAGTACTTC. Amino acids: CASSPLAGPSYEQYF. V is TRBV4-1 and J is TRBJ2-7; D might be TRBD2 (6 bases). CDR1 and CDR2 from the germline V gene are MGHRA and YSYEKL. V dropped 4 bases and J dropped 0 bases, with 13 bases sitting between them. CDR3 length equals 15 residues.

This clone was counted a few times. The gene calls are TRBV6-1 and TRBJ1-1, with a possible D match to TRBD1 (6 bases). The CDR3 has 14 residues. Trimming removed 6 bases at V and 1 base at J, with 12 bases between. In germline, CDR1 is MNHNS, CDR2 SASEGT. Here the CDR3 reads CASSPIRGNTEAFF. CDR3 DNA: TGTGCCAGCAGCCCTATCAGGGGGAACACTGAAGCTTTCTTT.

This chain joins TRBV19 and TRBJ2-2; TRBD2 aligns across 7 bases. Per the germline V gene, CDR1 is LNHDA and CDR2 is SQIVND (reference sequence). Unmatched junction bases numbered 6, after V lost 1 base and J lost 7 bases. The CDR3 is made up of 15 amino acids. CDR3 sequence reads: CASSIVRGSSGELFF. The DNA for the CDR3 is TGTGCCAGTAGTATAGTGCGGGGGTCTAGCGGGGAGCTGTTTTTT.

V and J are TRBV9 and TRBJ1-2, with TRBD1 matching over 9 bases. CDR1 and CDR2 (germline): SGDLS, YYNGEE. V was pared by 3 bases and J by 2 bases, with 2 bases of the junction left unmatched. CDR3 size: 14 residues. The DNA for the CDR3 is TGTGCCAGCAGCGGGGGACAGGGCAACTATGGCTACACCTTC. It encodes CASSGGQGNYGYTF.

The DNA of the CDR3 is TGTGCCAGCAGCTTAGCCAGGACAGGGGGGGACGCTGAAGCTTTCTTT. As protein: CASSLARTGGDAEAFF. The rearrangement joins TRBV7-2 to TRBJ1-1; TRBD1 matches at 10 bases. The junction had 7 bases not matched to a gene; V was cut back by 0 bases and J by 6 bases. There are 16 residues in the CDR3. Per the germline V gene, CDR1 is SGHTA and CDR2 is FQGNSA.

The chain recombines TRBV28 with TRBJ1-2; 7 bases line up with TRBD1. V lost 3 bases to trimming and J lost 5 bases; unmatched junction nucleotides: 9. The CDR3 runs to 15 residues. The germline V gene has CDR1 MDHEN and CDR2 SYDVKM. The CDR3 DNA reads TGTGCCAGCAGTTTCACAGGGGCCTCCGGTTATGGCTACACCTTC. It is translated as CASSFTGASGYGYTF.

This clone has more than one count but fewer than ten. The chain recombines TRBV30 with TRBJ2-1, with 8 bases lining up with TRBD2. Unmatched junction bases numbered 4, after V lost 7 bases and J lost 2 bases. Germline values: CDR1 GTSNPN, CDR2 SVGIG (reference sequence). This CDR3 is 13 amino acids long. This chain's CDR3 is CASGAGAYNEQFF. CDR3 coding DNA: TGTGCCTCAGGAGCGGGGGCCTACAATGAGCAGTTCTTC.

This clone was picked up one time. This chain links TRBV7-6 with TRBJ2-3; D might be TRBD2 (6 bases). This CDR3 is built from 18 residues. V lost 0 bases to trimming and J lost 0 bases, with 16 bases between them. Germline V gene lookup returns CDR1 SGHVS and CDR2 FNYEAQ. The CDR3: CASSLAWNSGASTDTQYF. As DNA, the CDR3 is TGTGCCAGCAGCTTAGCGTGGAATAGCGGTGCTAGCACAGATACGCAGTATTTT. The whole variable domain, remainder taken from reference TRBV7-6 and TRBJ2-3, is GAGVSQSPRYKVTKRGQDVALRCDPISGHVSLYWYRQALGQGPEFLTYFNYEAQQDKSGLPNDRFSAERPEGSISTLTIQRTEQRDSAMYRCASSLAWNSGASTDTQYFGPGTRLTVL.

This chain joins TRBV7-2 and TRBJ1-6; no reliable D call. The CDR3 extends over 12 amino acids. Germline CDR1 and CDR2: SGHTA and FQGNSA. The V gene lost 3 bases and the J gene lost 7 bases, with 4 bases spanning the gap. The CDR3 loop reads CASSFRNSPLHF. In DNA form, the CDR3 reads TGTGCCAGCAGCTTCAGAAATTCACCCCTCCACTTT.

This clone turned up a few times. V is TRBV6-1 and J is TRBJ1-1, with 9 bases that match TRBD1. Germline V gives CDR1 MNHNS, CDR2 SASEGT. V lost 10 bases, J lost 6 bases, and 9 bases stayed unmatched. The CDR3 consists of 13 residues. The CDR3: CAISGTGFSEAFF. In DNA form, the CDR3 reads TGTGCCATTTCCGGGACAGGGTTTTCTGAAGCTTTCTTT.